The sequence of this TCR beta chain was determined in a study of blood T cell repertoires in COVID-19. Overall study context: Both acute and convalescent COVID-19 samples were obtained from the United States, Italy and Spain.

Germline V gene data show CDR1 as SGHRS and CDR2 as YFSETQ. The germline V and J ends were trimmed by 0 bases and 0 bases, with 9 bases remaining between them. The CDR3 spans 15 residues. As processed by the authors: Reference gene primer amplification yielded estimated nucleated cell counts. Sequenced by immunoSEQ multiplex PCR; TCRdb stores in-frame clones only, minus some. Clone size and V and J calls were adopted from that table, with D and trimming inferred from the DNA. The sample carries around 41,000 clones, 91% recorded once. Input material: peripheral blood. The TCR originated in a woman aged 25 to 39 in a cohort sampled during active COVID-19. The chain carries TRBV5-1 and TRBJ1-1; D is ambiguous. In DNA, the CDR3 is TGCGCCAGCAGCTTGGTTCCAGGCTTGAACACTGAAGCTTTCTTT. This translates into CASSLVPGLNTEAFF.